Each of the 2 T cell receptor beta chains below was sequenced from the same sample in a study of blood T cell repertoires in COVID-19. Profiling relied on immunoSEQ multiplex PCR, and the TCRdb table lists in-frame clones only, not all of them. Among some 140,000 clones listed, 70% to 85% were seen once. Material: peripheral blood. The source of these receptors is a woman of 80 years or more with acute or convalescent COVID-19.

The V and J genes are TRBV4-3 and TRBJ1-3; D perhaps matches TRBD1 (5 bases). This CDR3 is built from 20 residues. CDR1 and CDR2 from the germline V gene are LGHNA and YSLEER. Deletions cut 0 bases from V and 0 bases from J, with 21 bases between. CDR3: CASSQDPALGGVFSGNTIYF. Written as DNA, the CDR3 is TGCGCCAGCAGCCAAGATCCCGCCCTGGGGGGGGTCTTCTCTGGAAACACCATATATTTT.

This chain uses TRBV12-3 or TRBV12-4 with TRBJ1-4; D gene unclear. V lost 5 bases, J lost 8 bases, and 12 bases lay in between. The CDR3 extends over 13 amino acids. The CDR3 DNA follows: TGTGCCAGCAGTCCCTTGAGCGACGAAAAACTGTTTTTT. It translates to CASSPLSDEKLFF.